A single sample gave rise to the 14 T cell receptor beta chains below, sequenced in a study of blood T cell repertoires in COVID-19. Libraries were prepared by immunoSEQ multiplex PCR; TCRdb keeps only in-frame clonotypes and omits some of them. The table includes about 46,000 clones, around 86% detected once. Sequenced material: peripheral blood. These receptors were obtained from a human donor in a cohort sampled during active COVID-19.

The chain employs TRBV7-2 and TRBJ1-1; 7 nucleotides match TRBD1. V was pared by 5 bases and J by 1 base, with 7 bases of the junction left unmatched. The CDR3 is 15 amino acids. Germline V gene data show CDR1 as SGHTA and CDR2 as FQGNSA. CDR3: CASSLRTGKNTEAFF. In nucleotides, the CDR3 is TGTGCCAGCAGCCTCCGGACAGGCAAGAACACTGAAGCTTTCTTT.

The rearrangement links TRBV27 to TRBJ2-1, with 8 bases lining up with TRBD2. Trimming removed 9 bases from V and 4 bases from J; junction bases left unmatched: 5. Germline CDR1 is MNHEY and CDR2 is SMNVEV (reference sequence). The CDR3 covers 13 residues. The CDR3: CASTSGTYNEQFF. CDR3 bases: TGTGCCAGTACTAGCGGAACGTACAATGAGCAGTTCTTC.

This clone was observed a single time. The J gene is TRBJ2-7, the V gene TRBV5-6, with 9 bases matching TRBD1. Germline V lookup: CDR1 SGHDT, CDR2 YYEEEE. The junction had 7 bases not matched to a gene; V was cut back by 4 bases and J by 5 bases. The CDR3 runs 14 residues. The CDR3 loop reads CASSRDRVGHEQYF. The CDR3 nucleotides read TGTGCCAGCAGCCGGGACAGGGTGGGCCACGAGCAGTACTTC.

The V call is TRBV11-3, the J call TRBJ1-1; the match to TRBD1 covers 8 bases. Germline V gene data show CDR1 as SGHNT and CDR2 as YENEEA. The CDR3 runs to 13 residues. Trimming removed 5 bases from V and 4 bases from J; junction bases left unmatched: 3. In nucleotides, the CDR3 is TGTGCCAGCAGCACTGACAGGGGCACTGAAGCTTTCTTT. This sequence encodes CASSTDRGTEAFF.

The chain is built from TRBV5-6 and TRBJ2-1; TRBD2 might be the D (5 bases). The germline V and J ends were trimmed by 0 bases and 2 bases, with 12 bases remaining between them. The germline gives CDR1 SGHDT, CDR2 YYEEEE. This CDR3 contains 16 residues. The CDR3 coding sequence is TGTGCCAGCAGCTTGGATAGGGCTAGCCCCTACAATGAGCAGTTCTTC. This sequence encodes CASSLDRASPYNEQFF.

The gene calls are TRBV5-1 and TRBJ1-1, with 7 bases that match TRBD1. Germline V gives CDR1 SGHRS, CDR2 YFSETQ. V was pared by 0 bases and J by 4 bases, with 6 bases of the junction left unmatched. The length of the CDR3 is 15 residues. The CDR3 loop is CASSLAETGVTEAFF. CDR3 nucleotides: TGCGCCAGCAGCTTGGCCGAAACAGGGGTCACTGAAGCTTTCTTT.

The V call is TRBV10-3, the J call TRBJ2-2; 9 bases are shared with TRBD2. Looked up from germline, CDR1 is ENHRY and CDR2 is SYGVKD. V lost 7 bases to trimming and J lost 4 bases; unmatched junction nucleotides: 7. There are 15 residues in the CDR3. The CDR3 is CAITSGLAGTGELFF. Written as DNA, the CDR3 is TGTGCCATCACTTCGGGACTAGCAGGCACCGGGGAGCTGTTTTTT.

J is TRBJ2-1 and V is TRBV30; tentatively, D is TRBD2 (7 bases). This CDR3 comprises 17 residues. Trimming took 0 bases from V and 0 from J, leaving 15 bases between them. CDR1 and CDR2 (germline): GTSNPN, SVGIG (reference sequence). CDR3 coding DNA: TGTGCCTGGAGTGTACGCAAGGGGGGGAGCTCCTACAATGAGCAGTTCTTC. Protein sequence: CAWSVRKGGSSYNEQFF.

On this clone itself: The same CDR3 can be traced to other DNA sequences in this sample. The chain joins TRBV27 to TRBJ2-6; D uncertain. The CDR3 sequence is 14 residues long. The V gene lost 2 bases and the J gene lost 2 bases, with 4 bases spanning the gap. The germline V gene has CDR1 MNHEY and CDR2 SMNVEV (reference sequence). CDR3 nucleotide sequence: TGTGCCAGCAGTTTAGAGCCTGGGGCCAACGTCCTGACTTTC. Translating it yields CASSLEPGANVLTF.

This clone showed up just once. The gene calls are TRBV20-1 and TRBJ2-7; TRBD1 matches 8 bases. V was clipped by 6 bases and J by 5 bases; unmatched bases: 12. The germline V gene has CDR1 DFQATT and CDR2 SNEGSKA (reference sequence). This CDR3 region has 14 residues. CDR3 amino acids: CSASPWTGRDEQYF. The CDR3 region has the DNA TGCAGTGCAAGTCCTTGGACAGGGCGCGACGAGCAGTACTTC.

This sequence joins TRBV2 and TRBJ2-1, with a weak D call TRBD1 (6 bases). The germline gives CDR1 SNHLY, CDR2 FYNNEI. The CDR3 loop spans 14 amino acids. V was pared by 1 base and J by 2 bases, with 6 bases between. The CDR3 spells CASSEEGAYNEQFF. Written as DNA, the CDR3 is TGTGCCAGCAGTGAAGAGGGGGCCTACAATGAGCAGTTCTTC.

This clone appeared a single time. This chain connects TRBV18 to TRBJ1-1; the D is unclear. Per the germline V gene, CDR1 is KGHSH and CDR2 is LQKENI. The CDR3 runs to 13 residues. V was trimmed by 7 bases and J by 0 bases, leaving 9 bases between them. CDR3 nucleotide sequence: TGTGCCAGCTGCGGGAGTTTGAACACTGAAGCTTTCTTT. Amino acid sequence: CASCGSLNTEAFF.

This rearrangement joins TRBV7-9 to TRBJ1-3; TRBD1 matches at 10 bases. J was trimmed by 7 bases and V by 2 bases; bases with no gene match: 2. This CDR3 comprises 14 residues. The V gene's germline CDR1 is SEHNR and CDR2 FQNEAQ (reference sequence). Here the CDR3 DNA reads TGTGCCAGCAGCTTAAGGACAGGGGGGAACACCATATATTTT. This gives the protein CASSLRTGGNTIYF.

This clone has just a few counts. The rearrangement uses TRBV7-9 and TRBJ2-2, with D possibly being TRBD1 (6 bases). Germline lookup yields CDR1 SEHNR and CDR2 FQNEAQ (reference sequence). The CDR3 totals 15 residues. V lost 5 bases to trimming and J lost 7 bases, with 17 bases between them. The CDR3 DNA sequence: TGTGCCAGCAGCCCCCCCGGACAGAGAGGCGGGGAGCTGTTTTTT. Its translation is CASSPPGQRGGELFF.